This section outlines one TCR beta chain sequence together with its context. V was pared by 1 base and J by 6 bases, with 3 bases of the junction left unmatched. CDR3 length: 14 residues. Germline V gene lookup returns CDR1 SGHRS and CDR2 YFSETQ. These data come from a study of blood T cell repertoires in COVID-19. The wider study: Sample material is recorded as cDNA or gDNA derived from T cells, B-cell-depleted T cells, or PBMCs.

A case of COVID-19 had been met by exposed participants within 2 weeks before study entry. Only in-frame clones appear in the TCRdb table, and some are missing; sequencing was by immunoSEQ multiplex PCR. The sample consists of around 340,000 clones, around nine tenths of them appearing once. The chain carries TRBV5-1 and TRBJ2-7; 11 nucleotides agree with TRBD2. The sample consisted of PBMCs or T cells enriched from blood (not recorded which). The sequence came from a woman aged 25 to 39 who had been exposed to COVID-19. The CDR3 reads CASSLTSGSVEQYF. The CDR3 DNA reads TGCGCCAGCAGCTTGACTAGCGGGAGTGTCGAGCAGTACTTC.